This T cell receptor beta chain derives from a study of T cell responses to AZD1222 COVID-19 vaccine. The data were produced by immunoSEQ multiplex PCR, yet TCRdb's version contains in-frame clones alone and is incomplete. The sample contains 90,000 to 150,000 clones, about nine tenths of which appear only once. Per germline, CDR1 SGHRS and CDR2 YFSETQ. The V and J ends lost 1 base and 0 bases, in that order; junction bases with no gene match: 8. CDR3 length: 18 residues. The TCR was taken from an adult in good health. The sequences come from peripheral blood, collected on day 0 of AZD1222 vaccination. The J gene is TRBJ1-3, the V gene TRBV5-1, with 9 positions matching TRBD1. The CDR3 nucleotides are TGCGCCAGCAGCTTGACGGGACAGGGAAAGAGCTCTGGAAACACCATATATTTT. Its protein product is CASSLTGQGKSSGNTIYF.